One sample yielded the 15 T cell receptor beta chains listed below, sequenced in a study of shared clonotypes between healthy human individuals. Naivety among CD8 cells was defined by CD45RO negativity and positive CCR7 selection, thereby excluding terminally differentiated effector memory CD45RA+ cells. Assay: immunoSEQ multiplex PCR; the TCRdb copy retains only in-frame clones and omits some. The data show about 590,000 clones, with around 95% seen just once and 0.085% to 0.11% held by the top ten. The sample taken for sequencing was naive CD8+ T cells sorted from blood. Every receptor here comes from a woman in her twenties or thirties in good health.

The chain carries TRBV4-1 and TRBJ2-5; 7 bases line up with TRBD2. Germline V gene sequence: CDR1 MGHRA, CDR2 YSYEKL. V lost 0 bases and J lost 0; bases outside the gene matches: 4. This CDR3 spans 16 amino acids. Here the CDR3 reads CASSQEGEGYQETQYF. In nucleotides, the CDR3 is TGCGCCAGCAGCCAAGAAGGGGAGGGATACCAAGAGACCCAGTACTTC.

The chain combines TRBV28 with TRBJ2-7, with a tentative D call TRBD2 (5 bases). The CDR3 covers 16 residues. With 4 bases removed from V and 0 bases from J, the gap between germline ends came to 16 bases. Looked up from germline, CDR1 is MDHEN and CDR2 is SYDVKM. In DNA form, the CDR3 reads TGTGCCAGCAGTTCCTGGGAGTCGACCCCCTCCTACGAGCAGTACTTC. Its protein is CASSSWESTPSYEQYF.

V and J are TRBV4-1 and TRBJ1-1; 8 bases align to TRBD1. V was pared by 4 bases and J by 6 bases, with 10 bases of the junction left unmatched. The CDR3 is 15 amino acids. Germline assignment: CDR1 MGHRA and CDR2 YSYEKL. CDR3 nucleotide sequence: TGCGCCAGCAGCCCCGCGAAGACAGGGGAAGCTGAAGCTTTCTTT. Amino acids: CASSPAKTGEAEAFF.

The chain joins TRBV27 to TRBJ2-2; 9 bases are a match to TRBD2. In germline, CDR1 is MNHEY, CDR2 SMNVEV (reference sequence). The CDR3 consists of 15 residues. Trimming at V came to 3 bases and at J to 7 bases, leaving 6 bases not matched to a gene. The CDR3 nucleotides read TGTGCCAGCAGTTTCATGCTAGCGGGAAACGGGGAGCTGTTTTTT. Protein product: CASSFMLAGNGELFF.

The V call is TRBV14, the J call TRBJ2-7; D not resolved. The CDR3 runs to 14 residues. Germline values: CDR1 SGHDN, CDR2 FVKESK. Trimming took off 1 base at V and 3 bases at J, with 10 bases between the two ends. Written as DNA, the CDR3 is TGTGCCAGCAGCCAAGCTCCTGGGGACTACGAGCAGTACTTC. It encodes CASSQAPGDYEQYF.

The chain uses TRBV7-9 and TRBJ2-7; D perhaps matches TRBD2 (5 bases). This CDR3 contains 14 residues. Trimming cost V 5 bases and J 2 bases, with 13 bases left between them. Germline V CDR1 and CDR2: SEHNR, FQNEAQ (reference sequence). CDR3 bases: TGTGCCAGCAGCACCCTAGCAGGTCCCTACGAGCAGTACTTC. Protein product: CASSTLAGPYEQYF.

The J gene is TRBJ2-5, the V gene TRBV5-6; TRBD1 matches 10 bases. With V trimmed by 3 bases and J by 3 bases, 2 bases remained unmatched. Germline assignment: CDR1 SGHDT and CDR2 YYEEEE. The CDR3 is made up of 14 amino acids. The chain's CDR3 is CASSYGTGEETQYF. CDR3 sequence (DNA): TGTGCCAGCAGCTATGGGACAGGGGAAGAGACCCAGTACTTC.

To note about this clone: A much larger clone lies one base from this, so it may be a read error. Other DNA sequences in the same sample also yield this CDR3. The chain couples TRBV28 to TRBJ2-7; D is undetermined. CDR3 length: 11 residues. Germline CDR1 is MDHEN and CDR2 is SYDVKM. Trimming stripped 2 bases from V and 3 bases from J, with 2 bases between. The CDR3 protein is CASSLGYEQYF. CDR3 coding DNA: TGTGCCAGCAGTTTAGGCTACGAGCAGTACTTC.

This rearrangement joins TRBV29-1 to TRBJ2-2, with 12 bases lining up with TRBD2. CDR3 length: 15 residues. The germline CDR1 and CDR2 sequences are SQVTM and ANQGSEA. The junction had 3 bases not matched to a gene; V was cut back by 7 bases and J by 0 bases. In DNA, the CDR3 is TGCAGCGCTAGGACTAGCGGGACGAACACCGGGGAGCTGTTTTTT. The encoded protein is CSARTSGTNTGELFF.

A few counts support this clone. This chain uses TRBV6-5 with TRBJ1-2; a weak D match, TRBD1 (5 bases). The V gene lost 10 bases and the J gene lost 4 bases, with 7 bases spanning the gap. CDR1 is MNHEY, CDR2 SVGAGI, per germline. The CDR3 has 10 amino acids. This CDR3 reads CATDSYGYTF. CDR3 coding DNA: TGTGCCACTGACAGCTATGGCTACACCTTC.

The rearrangement joins TRBV7-9 to TRBJ2-1, with D uncertain. V was cut by 1 base and J by 8 bases, with 21 bases left in between. This CDR3 has 17 amino acids. CDR1 is SEHNR, CDR2 FQNEAQ, per germline (reference sequence). CDR3 DNA sequence: TGTGCCAGCAGCTTAGAGGGTGGGTACCGATATAACGATGAGCAGTTCTTC. It yields the protein CASSLEGGYRYNDEQFF.

This rearrangement joins TRBV28 to TRBJ2-1, with 7 nucleotides matching TRBD2. Looked up from germline, CDR1 is MDHEN and CDR2 is SYDVKM. The CDR3 totals 16 residues. V lost 0 bases and J lost 5; bases outside the gene matches: 7. The CDR3 region is CASSLWGEGTHNEQFF. CDR3 coding DNA: TGTGCCAGCAGTTTATGGGGGGAGGGAACTCACAATGAGCAGTTCTTC.

J is TRBJ2-1 and V is TRBV6-1, with D unresolved. Germline lookup yields CDR1 MNHNS and CDR2 SASEGT. Trimming pared 3 bases from V and 5 bases from J, leaving 11 bases between. The CDR3 spans 14 residues. Written as DNA, the CDR3 is TGTGCCAGCAGTGAGGCTGTGCTCAACAATGAGCAGTTCTTC. Its translation: CASSEAVLNNEQFF.

The chain recombines TRBV21-1 with TRBJ2-1; TRBD2 was called by the table and not checked on the DNA. TRBV21-1 is marked as a pseudogene. The CDR3 loop spans 12 amino acids. CDR3 region: CASTLQRDEQFF. CDR3 DNA: TGTGCCAGCACCCTTCAGAGGGATGAGCAGTTCTTC.

J is TRBJ2-3 and V is TRBV15; unclear D gene. The CDR3 has 13 amino acids. Between the trimmed V and J ends, which lost 3 bases and 0 bases, there was a span of 4 bases. CDR1 LNHNV and CDR2 YYDKDF come from the germline V gene (reference sequence). This chain's CDR3 is CATSRVSTDTQYF. The CDR3 DNA reads TGTGCCACCAGCAGGGTTAGCACAGATACGCAGTATTTT.